The TCR beta chain described here comes from a study of low-dose radiotherapy and immunotherapy resistance in tumors. The wider study: Every six weeks patients received intravenous ipilimumab 1 mg/kg, and every two weeks they received intravenous nivolumab 240 mg.

PCR amplification of the TCRs was performed with Phusion for approximately 20 PCR cycles, and it relied on a constant-region primer together with a V-primer adapter. Amplifying the isolated mRNA was done by in vitro transcription. One entry per CDR3 protein, called by TCRdb with MiXCR from the reads. This table has 40,000 to 65,000 distinct CDR3 sequences, around a third appearing once. Described time point: after trial treatment. Treatment reported: LDRT plus nivolumab, ipilimumab, low-dose cyclophosphamide and aspirin (RACIN trial). Treatment of the donors consisted of nivolumab and ipilimumab (plus aspirin, low-dose cyclophosphamide and low-dose radiotherapy). Inclusion covered patients whose advanced solid tumors lacked tumor-infiltrating lymphocytes. The CDR3 sequence is 10 residues long. Per the germline V gene, CDR1 is SNHLY and CDR2 is FYNNEI. This clonotype has a handful of counts. This may stem from a read error, because a much larger clone lies one nucleotide away.

The specimen was PBMCs, collected after low-dose radiotherapy plus immunotherapy. This receptor was obtained from a male donor with rectosigmoid adenocarcinoma. The chain employs TRBV2 and TRBJ1-1; no clear D gene. This chain's CDR3 is CASSEGAFIF. As DNA, the CDR3 is TGTGCCAGCAGTGAAGGGGCTTTTATCTTT.